The clone carrying this T cell receptor beta chain showed up just once. The CDR3 is 16 amino acids. Study processing details: Amplified reference gene primers provided the basis for estimating nucleated cell counts. Here immunoSEQ multiplex PCR was the method, and the copy in TCRdb shows in-frame clones only, minus some. The DNA was the basis for D and trimming; V, J and clone size are from that table. Of some 80,000 clones in the sample, approximately 80% were seen once. The record originates from a study of blood T cell repertoires in COVID-19. Background on the study: Donors in the United States, Italy and Spain gave samples during acute or convalescent COVID-19. PBMCs, B-cell-depleted T cells, or T cells were the source of the cDNA or gDNA that made up the material.

V gene TRBV12-2 combines with J gene TRBJ2-5; TRBD1 is the table's D call, not checked against the DNA. TRBV12-2 is a pseudogene. The sample was peripheral blood. This TCR was recovered from a man aged 80 or over with acute or convalescent COVID-19. The CDR3 loop is CASRLEGTGWQETQYF. CDR3 DNA sequence: TGTGCAAGTCGCTTAGAAGGTACAGGGTGGCAAGAGACCCAGTACTTC.